This entry is about one T cell receptor (beta chain). Library preparation for TCR beta used quantitative 5'-RACE with molecular barcodes. TCRdb called the 5' RACE reads again in MiXCR, with one record for every CDR3 protein. The sample lists 300,000 to 350,000 distinct CDR3 sequences; roughly 14% were seen once. This entry is derived from a study of CD8 T cells in ankylosing spondylitis. This CDR3 has 18 residues. V lost 2 bases to trimming and J lost 5 bases, with 24 bases between them. The germline CDR1 and CDR2 sequences are SGHAT and FQNNGV. This chain uses TRBV11-2 with TRBJ1-1; D remains ambiguous. Input material: blood, either unsorted or a sorted T cell fraction (not recorded which). The source is a male donor with ankylosing spondylitis or in good health (not recorded which). The CDR3 nucleotides read TGTGCCAGCAGCTTAAAACGAGGAATCAGGATACGAACGACTGAAGCTTTCTTT. It specifies CASSLKRGIRIRTTEAFF.